The clone carrying this T cell receptor beta chain was counted many times. No antigen is known for it. There are 11 residues in the CDR3. Germline assignment: CDR1 SQVTM and CDR2 ANQGSEA. Trimming took 5 bases from V and 0 from J, leaving 4 bases between them. TCRdb ran MiXCR on the 5' RACE reads and lists one entry per CDR3 protein. The table records 1.5 million to 2 million distinct CDR3 sequences, less than 40% of them present only once. The entry originates in a study of identical twins. Regarding the study as a whole: Among beta out-of-frame sequences, excess sharing between twins appeared weaker.

V gene TRBV29-1 combines with J gene TRBJ2-5, with D uncertain. The specimen was cord blood. The clonotype was recovered from a newborn girl in good health. The CDR3 is CSVKYQETQYF. The CDR3 bases are TGCAGCGTTAAGTACCAAGAGACCCAGTACTTC.